The 9 T cell receptor beta chains below were found in one sample sequenced in a study of T cells in Graves' hyperthyroidism and ophthalmopathy. Amplification of TCR beta CDR3 regions was performed using RNA transcripts as template. Using the HTBI primer set, a first-round RT-PCR was run on the TCR CDR3. TCRdb reprocessed the multiplex PCR reads via MiXCR and lists one record per CDR3 protein. The sample records approximately 600,000 distinct CDR3 sequences, about a sixth being singletons. Sequencing was carried out using blood. The receptor source for this set is a woman aged 25-40 years with Graves' hyperthyroidism.

The V gene is TRBV6-9, the J gene TRBJ2-7; TRBD2 aligns across 9 bases. V dropped 3 bases and J dropped 0; count of bases not matched to a gene: 9. The germline V gene encodes CDR1 MNHGY and CDR2 SVAAGI. This CDR3 has 17 amino acids. For the CDR3, the DNA is TGTGCCAGCAGTTACGACGCGGGAGGGCCCTTCTCCTACGAGCAGTACTTC. It codes for CASSYDAGGPFSYEQYF.

In its sample, this clonotype was seen many times. The chain combines TRBV11-3 with TRBJ2-1, with D hard to call. Germline V gene lookup returns CDR1 SGHNT and CDR2 YENEEA. Between the trimmed V and J ends, which lost 3 bases and 5 bases, there was a span of 11 bases. The CDR3 spans 14 residues. The CDR3 DNA is TGTGCCAGCAGCTTGGCACGGTGGGACAATGAGCAGTTCTTC. It is translated as CASSLARWDNEQFF.

This clonotype was picked up many times. The rearrangement joins TRBV20-1 to TRBJ2-1; the match to TRBD2 covers 13 bases. V was clipped by 3 bases and J by 8 bases; unmatched bases: 4. The CDR3 extends over 14 amino acids. Germline V gene sequence: CDR1 DFQATT, CDR2 SNEGSKA (reference sequence). CDR3 region: CSARGTSGNYEQFF. CDR3 coding DNA: TGCAGTGCTAGGGGGACTAGCGGGAACTATGAGCAGTTCTTC.

J is TRBJ2-7 and V is TRBV6-1; D perhaps matches TRBD1 (6 bases). Trimming cost V 8 bases and J 5 bases, with 16 bases left between them. The germline V gene has CDR1 MNHNS and CDR2 SASEGT. This CDR3 spans 13 amino acids. This CDR3 is CASAGTFSNEQYF. The DNA of the CDR3 is TGTGCCAGCGCCGGGACATTCTCAAACGAGCAGTACTTC.

This clonotype was observed at least ten times. The V and J genes are TRBV12-3 or TRBV12-4 and TRBJ2-5; TRBD2 aligns across 12 bases. This CDR3 has 15 amino acids. With 6 bases clipped from V and 5 bases from J, the junction kept 7 bases outside the gene matches. The DNA for the CDR3 is TGTGCCAGCAGCCCGGGACTAGCGGGTGCGGAGACCCAGTACTTC. It yields the protein CASSPGLAGAETQYF.

This clonotype was recorded many times. The chain employs TRBV27 and TRBJ1-5; the D gene is possibly TRBD1 (6 bases). This CDR3 comprises 21 residues. Germline assignment: CDR1 MNHEY and CDR2 SMNVEV (reference sequence). V shed 7 bases and J shed 1 base, with 32 bases lying between them. CDR3 nucleotides: TGTGCCAGCACTATTCGTTCAAAAGGGACAACAAGTGGGTTCAGCAATCAGCCCCAGCATTTT. Its translation: CASTIRSKGTTSGFSNQPQHF.

In its sample, this clonotype was seen a few times. The gene calls are TRBV5-1 and TRBJ2-7; weak D call: TRBD2 (6 bases). This CDR3 contains 16 residues. The ends were cut back, 4 bases at V and 3 bases at J, with 20 bases in the middle. Germline values: CDR1 SGHRS, CDR2 YFSETQ. The CDR3 coding sequence is TGCGCCAGCAGCCCCGGAGGGGTTCCTACCCTCTACGAGCAGTACTTC. This codes for CASSPGGVPTLYEQYF.

This rearrangement joins TRBV2 to TRBJ1-2; 7 nucleotides agree with TRBD1. CDR1 is SNHLY and CDR2 is FYNNEI in the germline V gene. CDR3 length: 14 amino acids. Losses at the gene ends were 5 bases for V and 3 bases for J; bases not matched to a gene: 6. Here the CDR3 DNA reads TGTGCCAGCAGTAATCCAGGGGGAGACTATGGCTACACCTTC. Amino acid sequence: CASSNPGGDYGYTF.

This clonotype was recorded a few times. The V and J genes are TRBV27 and TRBJ2-7, with D perhaps TRBD1 or TRBD2 (6 bases each). Trimming shortened V by 3 bases and J by 6 bases, and 12 bases separated the two germline ends. The CDR3 consists of 13 residues. Germline V gives CDR1 MNHEY, CDR2 SMNVEV (reference sequence). CDR3 sequence (DNA): TGTGCCAGCAGTTTGGGGGGCGGTGTCGAGCAGTACTTC. This translates into CASSLGGGVEQYF.